These 20 T cell receptor beta chains originate from one sample sequenced in a study of cytomegalovirus exposure and HLA in healthy donors. Generated by immunoSEQ multiplex PCR, the TCRdb table keeps only in-frame clones and is missing some. The sample consists of 100,000 or so clones, roughly 87% of them appearing once. The sample comprised PBMCs. These receptors all come from a woman aged 30 to 39 in good health and CMV-seronegative.

This chain joins TRBV5-1 and TRBJ2-5; the D is unclear. Germline assignment: CDR1 SGHRS and CDR2 YFSETQ. The CDR3 is 11 residues long. Trimming cost V 8 bases and J 4 bases, with 9 bases left between them. CDR3 loop: CASFYGETQYF. The DNA for the CDR3 is TGCGCCAGTTTCTACGGAGAGACCCAGTACTTC.

The chain is built from TRBV18 and TRBJ1-4; D unclear. In germline, CDR1 is KGHSH, CDR2 LQKENI. Deletions cut 3 bases from V and 3 bases from J, with 8 bases between. The CDR3 extends over 14 amino acids. As DNA, the CDR3 is TGTGCCAGCTCACCCGGCGGCTCTAATGAAAAACTGTTTTTT. Its protein product is CASSPGGSNEKLFF.

The chain employs TRBV11-1 and TRBJ1-1, with no clear D. Germline assignment: CDR1 SGHAT and CDR2 FQDESV (reference sequence). The V and J ends lost 8 bases and 2 bases respectively, with 18 bases between them. The CDR3 runs 15 residues. As DNA, the CDR3 is TGTGCCAGCGGGCGGTCTCGGGAGAAAAACACTGAAGCTTTCTTT. Amino acid sequence: CASGRSREKNTEAFF.

CDR3 DNA: TGTGCCAGCAGTTTAGCAGGGGGTAGAGGCGAGCAGTACTTC. Its protein product is CASSLAGGRGEQYF. The J gene is TRBJ2-7, the V gene TRBV27; 7 positions match TRBD1. V gave up 2 bases and J gave up 6 bases; unmatched junction bases: 7. There are 14 residues in the CDR3. The V gene's germline CDR1 is MNHEY and CDR2 SMNVEV (reference sequence).

The chain joins TRBV2 to TRBJ2-5; 15 bases are a match to TRBD2. This CDR3 spans 17 amino acids. The V gene end was trimmed by 5 bases and the J gene end by 5 bases; junction bases not matched to a gene: 9. Germline V gene data show CDR1 as SNHLY and CDR2 as FYNNEI. Here the CDR3 reads CASSPGLAGGLMETQYF. In nucleotides, the CDR3 is TGTGCCAGCAGTCCTGGACTAGCGGGAGGGCTCATGGAGACCCAGTACTTC.

J is TRBJ2-5 and V is TRBV18; 8 bases match TRBD1. Germline V gives CDR1 KGHSH, CDR2 LQKENI. V shed 2 bases and J 5 bases; nucleotides not matched to a gene: 4. CDR3 size: 14 residues. Here the CDR3 DNA reads TGTGCCAGCTCACCAGGACAGGGTGGGGAGACCCAGTACTTC. This gives the protein CASSPGQGGETQYF.

The chain joins TRBV28 to TRBJ1-1; D is unclear. V was pared by 5 bases and J by 5 bases, with 18 bases between. Germline CDR1 and CDR2: MDHEN and SYDVKM. The CDR3 has 15 amino acids. CDR3 sequence (DNA): TGTGCCAGCAGTCCACCCCCGGGATCCCTTACTGAAGCTTTCTTT. Translation: CASSPPPGSLTEAFF. The complete variable domain, with remaining parts taken from reference TRBV28 and TRBJ1-1, reads DVKVTQSSRYLVKRTGEKVFLECVQDMDHENMFWYRQDPGLGLRLIYFSYDVKMKEKGDIPEGYSVSREKKERFSLILESASTNQTSMYLCASSPPPGSLTEAFFGQGTRLTVV.

The chain links TRBV28 to TRBJ1-2, with 9 positions matching TRBD1. Trimming removed 7 bases from V and 6 bases from J; junction bases left unmatched: 6. Per germline, CDR1 MDHEN and CDR2 SYDVKM. The length of the CDR3 is 13 residues. This chain's CDR3 is CASNKQGADGYTF. The DNA of the CDR3 is TGTGCCAGCAACAAACAGGGGGCGGATGGCTACACCTTC.

The rearrangement links TRBV28 to TRBJ1-5; 9 nucleotides line up with TRBD1. The germline V gene encodes CDR1 MDHEN and CDR2 SYDVKM. Trimming took 6 bases from V and 6 from J; bases not matched to a gene: 6. This CDR3 spans 14 amino acids. The CDR3 coding sequence is TGTGCCAGCAGGGGACAGGGAATGGGTCAGCCCCAGCATTTT. It codes for CASRGQGMGQPQHF.

The chain couples TRBV11-1 to TRBJ2-7, with 8 bases fitting TRBD1. The J segment lost 3 bases and the V segment lost 6 bases, leaving 10 bases of the junction unmatched. Germline V CDR1 and CDR2: SGHAT, FQDESV (reference sequence). The CDR3 spans 15 residues. CDR3 in amino acids: CASSRLQTGDYEQYF. CDR3 sequence (DNA): TGTGCCAGCAGTCGGCTCCAGACAGGGGACTACGAGCAGTACTTC.

The V and J genes are TRBV2 and TRBJ1-2, with 10 bases lining up with TRBD1. J was trimmed by 7 bases and V by 0 bases; bases with no gene match: 11. Germline V lookup: CDR1 SNHLY, CDR2 FYNNEI. The CDR3 length is 17 residues. This chain's CDR3 is CASSEALGDRGPLGYTF. CDR3 bases: TGTGCCAGCAGTGAAGCGCTGGGGGACAGGGGACCTCTTGGCTACACCTTC.

The V gene is TRBV9, the J gene TRBJ2-3; D may be TRBD2 (5 bases). The CDR3 is 16 amino acids. The germline V and J ends were trimmed by 0 bases and 0 bases, with 11 bases remaining between them. Germline-derived CDR1 and CDR2 are SGDLS and YYNGEE. The CDR3 bases are TGTGCCAGCAGCGTAGGTGCGGGCACAAGCACAGATACGCAGTATTTT. Translating gives CASSVGAGTSTDTQYF.

The chain uses TRBV19 and TRBJ2-1; D call uncertain. From germline, CDR1 is LNHDA and CDR2 SQIVND (reference sequence). Trimming shortened V by 3 bases and J by 2 bases, and 11 bases separated the two germline ends. This CDR3 is 15 amino acids long. The CDR3 nucleotides are TGTGCCAGTAGTATCCTAGTTACCGCCTACAATGAGCAGTTCTTC. As protein: CASSILVTAYNEQFF.

The CDR3 DNA sequence: TGTGCCAGCTCACCAGCAGGGGTAATCTATGGCTACACCTTC. As protein: CASSPAGVIYGYTF. The chain couples TRBV18 to TRBJ1-2; tentatively, D is TRBD1 (6 bases). V was pared by 2 bases and J by 4 bases, with 11 bases between. CDR3 size: 14 residues. CDR1 and CDR2 from the germline V gene are KGHSH and LQKENI. Combining the CDR3 with reference TRBV18 and TRBJ1-2 gives the whole variable domain NAGVMQNPRHLVRRRGQEARLRCSPMKGHSHVYWYRQLPEEGLKFMVYLQKENIIDESGMPKERFSAEFPKEGPSILRIQQVVRGDSAAYFCASSPAGVIYGYTFGSGTRLTVV.

Only one count was recorded for this clone. The V and J genes are TRBV4-1 and TRBJ2-2; D remains ambiguous. The CDR3 consists of 13 residues. Germline assignment: CDR1 MGHRA and CDR2 YSYEKL. Trimming took off 4 bases at V and 7 bases at J, with 10 bases between the two ends. In DNA, the CDR3 is TGCGCCAGCAGCCTTTACCACGGCGGGGAGCTGTTTTTT. Its translation is CASSLYHGGELFF.

The rearrangement links TRBV15 to TRBJ2-1; D call uncertain. This CDR3 region has 12 residues. The V gene's germline CDR1 is LNHNV and CDR2 YYDKDF (reference sequence). V shed 1 base and J shed 12 bases, with 10 bases lying between them. CDR3 DNA sequence: TGTGCCACCAGCAGAGGTTTTGGCGGGCAGTTCTTC. Its protein product is CATSRGFGGQFF.

The CDR3 is CASRVPGNEQYF. CDR3 sequence (DNA): TGTGCCAGCAGAGTGCCCGGGAACGAGCAGTACTTC. The V and J genes are TRBV28 and TRBJ2-7; a weak D match, TRBD2 (5 bases). The CDR3 has 12 amino acids. Germline-derived CDR1 and CDR2 are MDHEN and SYDVKM. Trimming shortened V by 6 bases and J by 5 bases, and 11 bases separated the two germline ends.

This clone was recorded only once. The J gene is TRBJ1-4, the V gene TRBV5-1; tentative D call: TRBD1 (6 bases). CDR3 size: 16 residues. V was cut by 1 base and J by 5 bases, with 15 bases left in between. Germline V gives CDR1 SGHRS, CDR2 YFSETQ. CDR3 amino acids: CASSLLPGHPNEKLFF. CDR3 in DNA: TGCGCCAGCAGCTTGTTACCGGGACACCCAAATGAAAAACTGTTTTTT.

The chain links TRBV10-3 to TRBJ1-2; 7 bases map to TRBD1. Germline assignment: CDR1 ENHRY and CDR2 SYGVKD. V shed 3 bases, J shed 3 bases, and the junction held 4 bases outside the gene matches. The length of the CDR3 is 14 residues. The CDR3 region is CAISEDREDYGYTF. The CDR3 DNA follows: TGTGCCATCAGTGAAGACAGGGAGGACTATGGCTACACCTTC.

The V and J genes are TRBV4-2 and TRBJ2-1; D gene ambiguous. Germline assignment: CDR1 LGHNA and CDR2 YNFKEQ. V was trimmed by 2 bases and J by 12 bases, leaving 14 bases between them. The CDR3 extends over 13 amino acids. CDR3 coding DNA: TGTGCCAGCAGCCAAACGATTCAACTTGGGCAGTTCTTC. It translates to CASSQTIQLGQFF.